The clone carrying this TCR beta chain was picked up many times. The sample is drawn from a study of T cells in Graves' hyperthyroidism and ophthalmopathy. V shed 3 bases, J shed 3 bases, and the junction held 4 bases outside the gene matches. Germline V CDR1 and CDR2: SGHAT, FQNNGV. The CDR3 totals 14 residues. RNA transcripts served as the template for amplifying TCR beta CDR3 regions. During a first-round RT-PCR of the TCR CDR3, the HTBI primer set was used. TCRdb called the multiplex PCR reads again in MiXCR, with one record for every CDR3 protein. This table has 650,000 to 750,000 distinct CDR3 sequences, about 14% appearing once.

The chain employs TRBV11-2 and TRBJ2-7; 8 nucleotides match TRBD2. The sequenced sample was blood. This clonotype was obtained from a woman between 18 and 29 years old with Graves' hyperthyroidism. The DNA for the CDR3 is TGTGCCAGCAGCTTCGGTAGCGGGGTCTACGAGCAGTACTTC. It is translated as CASSFGSGVYEQYF.